The sequence of this T cell receptor beta chain was determined in a study of patients and donors after allogeneic stem cell transplantation. Via MiXCR, TCRdb re-called the RT-PCR reads, giving one row per CDR3 protein. The sample holds about a million distinct CDR3 sequences; under 20% are singletons and the top ten take roughly 6.4%. The CDR3 has 14 residues. V gave up 6 bases and J gave up 10 bases, with 18 bases separating them. Germline CDR1 MNHNS, CDR2 SASEGT. Sequences were obtained from blood, either unsorted or a sorted T cell fraction (not recorded which). The chain employs TRBV6-1 and TRBJ1-4, with D unclear. This sequence was found in a human donor who was either an allogeneic HSCT recipient or a stem cell or donor lymphocyte infusion donor (not recorded which). It is not recorded whose cells these are; they may come from a transplant donor. The CDR3 is CASRVDAVEAKLFF. For the CDR3, the DNA is TGTGCCAGCAGGGTGGATGCAGTGGAAGCAAAACTGTTTTTT.